These 4 T cell receptor beta chains share one sample of origin, sequenced in a study of memory CD4+ T cells and cytomegalovirus serostatus. TCRdb's copy holds only in-frame clones and misses some; the assay was immunoSEQ multiplex PCR. The sample carries tens of thousands of clones, 70% to 75% recorded once. The sort gate was single viable CD3+CD4+CD8-CD45RO+ cells for memory CD4+ T cells. Sequencing used memory CD4+ T cells from blood. These receptors all come from an adult in good health and CMV-seropositive.

The chain is built from TRBV7-3 and TRBJ2-2, with 11 bases aligning to TRBD1. There are 15 residues in the CDR3. Trimming cost V 5 bases and J 7 bases; bases outside gene matches: 6. CDR1 and CDR2 from the germline V gene are SGHTA and FQGTGA. The DNA of the CDR3 is TGTGCCAGCAGCCCCCGGACAGGGGGCGGCGGGGAGCTGTTTTTT. Its protein product is CASSPRTGGGGELFF.

The chain couples TRBV5-1 to TRBJ2-3; D may correspond to TRBD1 or TRBD2 (5 bases each). CDR1 and CDR2 from the germline V gene are SGHRS and YFSETQ. The CDR3 is made up of 15 amino acids. Deletions cut 0 bases from V and 0 bases from J, with 8 bases between. CDR3 bases: TGCGCCAGCAGCTTGGCCCGGGACAGCACAGATACGCAGTATTTT. Amino acids: CASSLARDSTDTQYF.

This clone was picked up a small number of times. V usage is TRBV2 and J usage is TRBJ1-5; a possible D gene is TRBD1 (5 bases). CDR3 length: 14 residues. Germline CDR1 is SNHLY and CDR2 is FYNNEI. V was clipped by 0 bases and J by 6 bases, with 9 bases between them. The CDR3, as DNA: TGTGCCAGCAGTGAAGCAGGGGCTGGTCAGCCCCAGCATTTT. Translation gives CASSEAGAGQPQHF.

V and J are TRBV5-6 and TRBJ2-6; D is unresolved. V lost 4 bases and J lost 1, with 15 bases in between. Looked up from germline, CDR1 is SGHDT and CDR2 is YYEEEE. The CDR3 sequence is 17 residues long. CDR3 DNA sequence: TGTGCCAGCAGCCCTGTGACCGATCCTTCTGGGGCCAACGTCCTGACTTTC. This sequence encodes CASSPVTDPSGANVLTF. Full variable domain (missing parts from reference TRBV5-6 and TRBJ2-6): DAGVTQSPTHLIKTRGQQVTLRCSPKSGHDTVSWYQQALGQGPQFIFQYYEEEERQRGNFPDRFSGHQFPNYSSELNVNALLLGDSALYLCASSPVTDPSGANVLTFGAGSRLTVL.